One sample yielded the 26 T cell receptor beta chains listed below, sequenced in a study of blood T cells in healthy people across ages. The authors ran a second PCR of roughly 6 to 11 cycles using a sample-barcoded 5' primer and a J-beta primer mix. TCRdb re-called the 5' RACE reads with MiXCR, one entry per CDR3 protein. The repertoire holds about 590,000 distinct CDR3 sequences, with roughly 31% as singletons. Specimen: blood. These receptors were taken from a woman aged 80 or over in good health.

This clonotype was seen repeatedly, ten times or more. The chain recombines TRBV12-3 or TRBV12-4 with TRBJ2-2, with TRBD2 matching 7 bases. J gave up 4 bases and V 9 bases, and 8 bases lay outside the gene matches. The CDR3 extends over 14 amino acids. The CDR3 loop reads CASTGAGLTGELFF. DNA of the CDR3: TGTGCCAGTACGGGAGCGGGGCTCACCGGGGAGCTGTTTTTT.

This clonotype was seen ten or more times. The V call is TRBV5-4, the J call TRBJ1-2; maybe TRBD1 (5 bases). Germline V lookup: CDR1 SGHNT, CDR2 YYREEE (reference sequence). The CDR3 is made up of 16 amino acids. The V and J ends lost 6 bases and 0 bases respectively, with 18 bases between them. This chain's CDR3 is CASTDGGTTANYGYTF. As DNA, the CDR3 is TGTGCCAGCACCGATGGGGGGACTACGGCTAACTATGGCTACACCTTC. The complete variable domain, with remaining parts taken from reference TRBV5-4 and TRBJ1-2, reads ETGVTQSPTHLIKTRGQQVTLRCSSQSGHNTVSWYQQALGQGPQFIFQYYREEENGRGNFPPRFSGLQFPNYSSELNVNALELDDSALYLCASTDGGTTANYGYTFGSGTRLTVV.

In DNA, the CDR3 is TGTGCCACCACCCCAAACCCTACGTCGGGAGGGGGCAATGAGCAGTACTTC. This encodes CATTPNPTSGGGNEQYF. The chain employs TRBV15 and TRBJ2-7, with D tentatively TRBD2 (8 bases). The CDR3 has 17 residues. Germline CDR1 and CDR2: LNHNV and YYDKDF (reference sequence). V lost 7 bases and J lost 7, with 29 bases in between.

This clonotype was counted ten times or more. The chain links TRBV7-2 to TRBJ2-7; D is perhaps TRBD2 (6 bases). With 1 base removed from V and 4 bases from J, the gap between germline ends came to 8 bases. The CDR3 has 13 amino acids. CDR1 SGHTA and CDR2 FQGNSA come from the germline V gene. CDR3: CASSLVGGYEQYF. The CDR3 bases are TGTGCCAGCAGCTTAGTTGGGGGGTACGAGCAGTACTTC.

This clonotype was picked up a small number of times. The chain links TRBV6-6 to TRBJ1-2; D not resolved. Trimming cost V 4 bases and J 0 bases, with 12 bases left between them. Per the germline V gene, CDR1 is MNHNY and CDR2 is SVGAGI (reference sequence). The CDR3 is made up of 15 amino acids. The CDR3 reads CASSSRRNSNYGYTF. In nucleotides, the CDR3 is TGTGCCAGCAGTTCTCGACGAAATTCTAACTATGGCTACACCTTC.

This clonotype was counted ten times or more. The chain employs TRBV18 and TRBJ1-2, with no clear D. There are 15 residues in the CDR3. Germline CDR1 KGHSH, CDR2 LQKENI. With 5 bases removed from V and 3 bases from J, the gap between germline ends came to 16 bases. CDR3 protein: CASSRSRRWDYGYTF. CDR3 DNA: TGTGCCAGCTCAAGGTCCCGGAGATGGGACTATGGCTACACCTTC.

This chain joins TRBV20-1 and TRBJ2-7, with D perhaps TRBD1 (6 bases). Trimming removed 4 bases from V and 4 bases from J, with 14 bases in between. Germline assignment: CDR1 DFQATT and CDR2 SNEGSKA (reference sequence). CDR3 length: 13 amino acids. In nucleotides, the CDR3 is TGCAGTGCTACTGGGGACAATGGGTACGAGCAGTACTTC. Protein: CSATGDNGYEQYF.

The chain recombines TRBV5-1 with TRBJ2-1; unclear D gene. The V and J ends lost 4 bases and 5 bases respectively, with 16 bases between them. The CDR3 is 15 amino acids. Germline V gene sequence: CDR1 SGHRS, CDR2 YFSETQ. Here the CDR3 reads CASSPALTVHNEQFF. The CDR3 nucleotides are TGCGCCAGCAGCCCGGCTCTAACGGTACACAATGAGCAGTTCTTC.

This clonotype has ten or more counts. This chain links TRBV20-1 with TRBJ2-7; no firm D call. V was cut by 7 bases and J by 5 bases, with 9 bases left in between. The V gene's germline CDR1 is DFQATT and CDR2 SNEGSKA (reference sequence). CDR3 size: 10 residues. In DNA form, the CDR3 reads TGCAGTGGTAAAGGGAACGAGCAGTACTTC. This sequence encodes CSGKGNEQYF.

The chain carries TRBV20-1 and TRBJ1-4, with D hard to call. With 4 bases removed from V and 3 bases from J, the gap between germline ends came to 15 bases. The germline V gene has CDR1 DFQATT and CDR2 SNEGSKA (reference sequence). The CDR3 runs to 15 residues. The CDR3 bases are TGCAGTGCTATTCTAGACCAACTTTCTAATGAAAAACTGTTTTTT. It encodes CSAILDQLSNEKLFF.

This clonotype has more than one count but fewer than ten. The chain employs TRBV5-4 and TRBJ1-5, with D uncertain. V was clipped by 3 bases and J by 1 base, with 11 bases between them. This CDR3 has 15 amino acids. Germline CDR1 and CDR2: SGHNT and YYREEE (reference sequence). The DNA of the CDR3 is TGTGCCAGCAGCTCCGACGGGATGAGCAATCAGCCCCAGCATTTT. It codes for CASSSDGMSNQPQHF.

Here the CDR3 reads CASSESRIDIGRRTQYF. The CDR3 coding sequence is TGTGCCAGCAGTGAATCCAGGATCGATATCGGTCGGCGGACCCAGTACTTC. The chain couples TRBV2 to TRBJ2-5; D not certain. This CDR3 spans 17 amino acids. Between the trimmed V and J ends, which lost 2 bases and 7 bases, there was a span of 23 bases. Germline lookup yields CDR1 SNHLY and CDR2 FYNNEI. The full variable domain, in which reference TRBV2 and TRBJ2-5 provide the parts outside the CDR3, is EPEVTQTPSHQVTQMGQEVILRCVPISNHLYFYWYRQILGQKVEFLVSFYNNEISEKSEIFDDQFSVERPDGSNFTLKIRSTKLEDSAMYFCASSESRIDIGRRTQYFGPGTRLLVL.

This clonotype showed up many times. CDR3 DNA: TGTGCCAGCAGCTTAGCGGGGAGGGTCCACGAGCAGTACTTC. Translated: CASSLAGRVHEQYF. The chain is built from TRBV7-8 and TRBJ2-7; 7 positions agree with TRBD2. CDR1 is SGHVS, CDR2 FQNEAQ, per germline. CDR3 length: 14 residues. V gave up 0 bases and J gave up 5 bases; unmatched junction bases: 4.

This clonotype has just a few counts. The CDR3 region is CASSIPGPQDYGYTF. The CDR3 DNA follows: TGTGCCAGTAGTATCCCGGGACCCCAGGACTATGGCTACACCTTC. The chain links TRBV19 to TRBJ1-2; maybe TRBD1 (5 bases). The CDR3 is 15 residues long. Trimming pared 3 bases from V and 3 bases from J, leaving 14 bases between. Germline values: CDR1 LNHDA, CDR2 SQIVND (reference sequence).

In its sample, this clonotype was seen a few times. V usage is TRBV20-1 and J usage is TRBJ1-6; 7 nucleotides line up with TRBD1. V lost 5 bases to trimming and J lost 6 bases; unmatched junction nucleotides: 10. CDR3 size: 15 residues. Germline CDR1 and CDR2: DFQATT and SNEGSKA (reference sequence). The CDR3 DNA is TGCAGTGCTCAGGACAGGCAAAGGGGTAATTCACCCCTCCACTTT. This codes for CSAQDRQRGNSPLHF.

This clonotype was detected ten times or more. A much larger clone differs from this one at a single base, so this may be a read error. The rearrangement links TRBV28 to TRBJ2-7; D uncertain. The V gene lost 6 bases and the J gene lost 0 bases, with 12 bases spanning the gap. The CDR3 length is 14 residues. Germline loops: CDR1 MDHEN, CDR2 SYDVKM. Written as DNA, the CDR3 is TGTGCCAGCAGGCTCTGGGCGGTCTCCTACGAGCAGTACTTC. Its protein is CASRLWAVSYEQYF.

A word on this clonotype: One base away lies a much larger clone, so this may be a sequencing read error. The V call is TRBV6-2 or TRBV6-3, the J call TRBJ2-1; possibly TRBD1 for D (5 bases). V lost 4 bases to trimming and J lost 12 bases, with 25 bases between them. CDR1 and CDR2 (germline): MNHEY, SVGEGT. This CDR3 is built from 16 residues. This CDR3 is CASSSPPARTGQSQFF. The CDR3 nucleotides read TGTGCCAGCAGTTCCCCCCCGGCACGGACCGGACAATCGCAGTTCTTC.

This clonotype was seen a few times. The CDR3 nucleotides are TGTGCCAGCAGTTCCGGACAGTGGGGTTCCTACGAGCAGTACTTC. Its protein product is CASSSGQWGSYEQYF. The V gene is TRBV28, the J gene TRBJ2-7; tentatively, D is TRBD1 (6 bases). V dropped 4 bases and J dropped 1 base, with 14 bases sitting between them. CDR1 is MDHEN and CDR2 is SYDVKM in the germline V gene. The CDR3 sequence is 15 residues long.

At least ten counts were recorded for this clonotype. The chain recombines TRBV20-1 with TRBJ2-3, with TRBD2 matching over 8 bases. This CDR3 contains 16 residues. V was pared by 0 bases and J by 0 bases, with 5 bases of the junction left unmatched. Germline V gene lookup returns CDR1 DFQATT and CDR2 SNEGSKA (reference sequence). CDR3 region: CSARDPAGGSTDTQYF. The CDR3 coding sequence is TGCAGTGCTAGAGATCCGGCGGGGGGCAGCACAGATACGCAGTATTTT.

The V and J genes are TRBV12-3 or TRBV12-4 and TRBJ2-1; D is uncertain. The length of the CDR3 is 13 residues. Trimming removed 6 bases from V and 12 bases from J, with 18 bases in between. As DNA, the CDR3 is TGTGCCAGCAGCCTCCCGCTTGGGAACGCGCAGTTCTTC. This sequence encodes CASSLPLGNAQFF.

This clonotype occurred many times. J is TRBJ1-1 and V is TRBV5-1; no clear D. V shed 2 bases and J shed 8 bases, with 13 bases lying between them. The CDR3 loop spans 13 amino acids. CDR1 SGHRS and CDR2 YFSETQ come from the germline V gene. CDR3 nucleotide sequence: TGCGCCAGCAGCTTCACTGGTAAGGGAGAAGCTTTCTTT. Translated: CASSFTGKGEAFF.

This clonotype was seen more than once but under ten times. The chain has TRBV5-1 and TRBJ1-1; maybe TRBD1 (6 bases). This CDR3 is 16 amino acids long. Germline loops: CDR1 SGHRS, CDR2 YFSETQ. V was clipped by 4 bases and J by 0 bases, with 16 bases between them. CDR3 loop: CASSTGTALMNTEAFF. As DNA, the CDR3 is TGCGCCAGCAGCACAGGGACGGCCCTAATGAACACTGAAGCTTTCTTT.

The sample holds many counts of this clonotype. V is TRBV28 and J is TRBJ2-7, with 11 bases lining up with TRBD1. Trimming removed 6 bases from V and 10 bases from J; junction bases left unmatched: 8. The CDR3 runs to 13 residues. Germline CDR1 MDHEN, CDR2 SYDVKM. CDR3 amino acids: CASSGGTGGTQYF. The CDR3 bases are TGTGCCAGCAGCGGGGGGACAGGGGGTACCCAGTACTTC. The full variable domain, with the rest looked up from reference TRBV28 and TRBJ2-7, is DVKVTQSSRYLVKRTGEKVFLECVQDMDHENMFWYRQDPGLGLRLIYFSYDVKMKEKGDIPEGYSVSREKKERFSLILESASTNQTSMYLCASSGGTGGTQYFGPGTRLTVT.

The chain links TRBV7-3 to TRBJ2-1, with 9 bases matching TRBD2. Germline V lookup: CDR1 SGHTA, CDR2 FQGTGA. This CDR3 region has 16 residues. V shed 2 bases and J 9 bases; nucleotides not matched to a gene: 11. CDR3 region: CASSLFGAGGPIEQFF. CDR3 DNA: TGTGCCAGCAGCTTATTTGGGGCGGGGGGGCCGATTGAGCAGTTCTTC. Looking up the rest from reference TRBV7-3 and TRBJ2-1 gives the full variable domain: GAGVSQTPSNKVTEKGKYVELRCDPISGHTALYWYRQSLGQGPEFLIYFQGTGAADDSGLPNDRFFAVRPEGSVSTLKIQRTERGDSAVYLCASSLFGAGGPIEQFFGPGTRLTVL.

Ten or more counts support this clonotype. V and J are TRBV11-2 and TRBJ2-3, with D possibly matching TRBD1 (6 bases). V was pared by 2 bases and J by 5 bases, with 14 bases between. The CDR3 is made up of 15 amino acids. Germline CDR1 is SGHAT and CDR2 is FQNNGV. The CDR3 DNA reads TGTGCCAGCAGCTTAAGCACAGGGAAAGGAGATACGCAGTATTTT. It translates to CASSLSTGKGDTQYF. The entire variable domain, with the rest obtained from reference TRBV11-2 and TRBJ2-3, is as follows: EAGVAQSPRYKIIEKRQSVAFWCNPISGHATLYWYQQILGQGPKLLIQFQNNGVVDDSQLPKDRFSAERLKGVDSTLKIQPAKLEDSAVYLCASSLSTGKGDTQYFGPGTRLTVL.

V and J are TRBV23-1 and TRBJ1-1; a possible D gene is TRBD1 (5 bases). TRBV23-1 is sorted into the ORF group, with uncertain function. With 2 bases removed from V and 2 bases from J, the gap between germline ends came to 21 bases. The CDR3 is made up of 18 amino acids. The CDR3 coding sequence is TGCGCCAGCAGTCAAGGAGCGGGGCCTCGAATCCAAAACACTGAAGCTTTCTTT. Amino acid sequence: CASSQGAGPRIQNTEAFF.